This is a list of T cell receptor beta chains from one sample in a study of blood T cell repertoires in COVID-19. Clones were read by immunoSEQ multiplex PCR, and TCRdb kept only the in-frame ones, dropping some. The sample lists some 260,000 clones, 88% occurring once. The specimen was peripheral blood. Receptors originate from a woman in her 30s with acute or convalescent COVID-19. CDR3s include the opening cysteine and the closing phenylalanine or tryptophan. The order of the fields is CDR3 protein, CDR3 DNA, V gene, clone size, J gene, D gene. The D gene is left open where the match is weak. The size entry is marked missing in some rows and otherwise reads once, few, many or a size class.

CDR3: CASTELDEQFF
DNA: TGTGCCAGCACCGAGTTGGATGAGCAGTTCTTC
V: TRBV12-3/TRBV12-4
size: .
J: TRBJ2-1
D: .

CDR3: CASIESSGNTIYF
DNA: TGTGCCAGCATAGAGAGCTCTGGAAACACCATATATTTT
V: TRBV2
size: .
J: TRBJ1-3
D: .

CDR3: CASSPNTDRVYGYTF
DNA: TGTGCCAGCAGCCCCAATACGGACAGGGTATATGGCTACACCTTC
V: TRBV4-2
size: .
J: TRBJ1-2
D: TRBD1

CDR3: CASSLGGINEPQHF
DNA: TGCGCCAGCAGCTTGGGAGGTATCAATGAGCCCCAGCATTTT
V: TRBV5-1
size: .
J: TRBJ1-5
D: .

CDR3: CATSETGTALSFF
DNA: TGTGCCACCAGTGAAACCGGGACAGCTCTTTCTTTCTTT
V: TRBV24-1
size: .
J: TRBJ1-1
D: TRBD1

CDR3: CASSIDFDRVNEQYF
DNA: TGTGCCAGTAGTATAGATTTCGACAGGGTGAACGAGCAGTACTTC
V: TRBV19
size: .
J: TRBJ2-7
D: TRBD1

CDR3: CASSYQGGAEAFF
DNA: TGTGCCAGCAGTTACCAAGGGGGCGCTGAAGCTTTCTTT
V: TRBV6-5
size: .
J: TRBJ1-1
D: TRBD1

CDR3: CASSLDSGRFDEQFF
DNA: TGTGCCAGCAGCTTAGATAGCGGGAGGTTCGATGAGCAGTTCTTC
V: TRBV11-2
size: .
J: TRBJ2-1
D: TRBD2

CDR3: CASSFGSSGAYEQYF
DNA: TGTGCCAGCAGTTTTGGGTCTTCAGGGGCCTACGAGCAGTACTTC
V: TRBV27
size: .
J: TRBJ2-7
D: .

CDR3: CASNQRDRGGEQYF
DNA: TGTGCCAGCAACCAAAGGGACAGGGGGGGCGAGCAGTACTTC
V: TRBV14
size: .
J: TRBJ2-7
D: TRBD1

CDR3: CASSSSDRGSYGYTF
DNA: TGTGCCAGCAGCTCCTCCGACAGGGGATCCTATGGCTACACCTTC
V: TRBV7-8
size: few
J: TRBJ1-2
D: TRBD1

CDR3: CASSTLPTGNYGYTF
DNA: TGTGCCAGCAGCACCCTTCCGACAGGAAACTATGGCTACACCTTC
V: TRBV6-2/TRBV6-3
size: .
J: TRBJ1-2
D: .

CDR3: CATSDGSPVGPYNEQFF
DNA: TGTGCCACCAGTGACGGATCCCCGGTGGGCCCCTACAATGAGCAGTTCTTC
V: TRBV24-1
size: .
J: TRBJ2-1
D: .

CDR3: CASSWKPDRGEYGGYTF
DNA: TGTGCCAGCAGCTGGAAGCCTGACAGGGGTGAATACGGTGGCTACACCTTC
V: TRBV11-2
size: .
J: TRBJ1-2
D: TRBD1

CDR3: CASSFSNTEAFF
DNA: TGTGCCAGCAGTTTTTCAAACACTGAAGCTTTCTTT
V: TRBV12-3/TRBV12-4
size: few
J: TRBJ1-1
D: .

CDR3: CSVAGQGSSYEQYF
DNA: TGCAGCGTTGCAGGACAGGGGTCCTCCTACGAGCAGTACTTC
V: TRBV29-1
size: .
J: TRBJ2-7
D: TRBD1

CDR3: CSVQNAGAQHF
DNA: TGCAGCGTCCAAAATGCCGGAGCCCAGCATTTT
V: TRBV29-1
size: .
J: TRBJ1-5
D: .

CDR3: CASLRQRNQPQHF
DNA: TGTGCCAGCTTAAGACAGAGAAATCAGCCCCAGCATTTT
V: TRBV6-5
size: once
J: TRBJ1-5
D: .

CDR3: CASSGLARTDTQYF
DNA: TGCGCCAGCAGTGGACTAGCCCGCACAGATACGCAGTATTTT
V: TRBV10-2
size: .
J: TRBJ2-3
D: TRBD2

CDR3: CASSPPGFSYEQYF
DNA: TGTGCCAGCAGTCCCCCGGGATTCTCCTACGAGCAGTACTTC
V: TRBV6-5
size: .
J: TRBJ2-7
D: .

CDR3: CASSISAGPNQPQHF
DNA: TGTGCCAGTAGTATATCAGCAGGGCCCAATCAGCCCCAGCATTTT
V: TRBV19
size: .
J: TRBJ1-5
D: .

CDR3: CASSFGQSYNEQFF
DNA: TGTGCCAGCAGCTTCGGACAGTCCTACAATGAGCAGTTCTTC
V: TRBV5-6
size: .
J: TRBJ2-1
D: .

CDR3: CASSLLSGTGAYEQYF
DNA: TGTGCCAGCAGCTTATTGTCCGGGACAGGGGCCTACGAGCAGTACTTC
V: TRBV7-8
size: .
J: TRBJ2-7
D: TRBD1

CDR3: CASNLVGGGNTIYF
DNA: TGTGCCAGCAACCTCGTAGGGGGAGGAAACACCATATATTTT
V: TRBV7-2
size: .
J: TRBJ1-3
D: .

CDR3: CAWGGRGIDGPQHF
DNA: TGTGCCTGGGGGGGGAGGGGGATCGACGGGCCCCAGCATTTT
V: TRBV30
size: .
J: TRBJ1-5
D: .